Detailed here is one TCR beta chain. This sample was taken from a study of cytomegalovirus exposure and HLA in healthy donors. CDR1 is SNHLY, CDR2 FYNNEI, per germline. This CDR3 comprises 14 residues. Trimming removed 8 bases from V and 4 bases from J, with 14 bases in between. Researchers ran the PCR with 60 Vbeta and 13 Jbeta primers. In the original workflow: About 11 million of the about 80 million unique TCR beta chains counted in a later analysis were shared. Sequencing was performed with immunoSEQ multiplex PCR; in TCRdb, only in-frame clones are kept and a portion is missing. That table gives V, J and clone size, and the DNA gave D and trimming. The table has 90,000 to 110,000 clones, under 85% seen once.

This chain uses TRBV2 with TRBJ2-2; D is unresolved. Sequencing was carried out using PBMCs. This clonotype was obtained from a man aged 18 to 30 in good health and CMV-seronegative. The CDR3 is CASCPQILTGELFF. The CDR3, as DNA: TGTGCCAGCTGCCCTCAAATACTCACCGGGGAGCTGTTTTTT.